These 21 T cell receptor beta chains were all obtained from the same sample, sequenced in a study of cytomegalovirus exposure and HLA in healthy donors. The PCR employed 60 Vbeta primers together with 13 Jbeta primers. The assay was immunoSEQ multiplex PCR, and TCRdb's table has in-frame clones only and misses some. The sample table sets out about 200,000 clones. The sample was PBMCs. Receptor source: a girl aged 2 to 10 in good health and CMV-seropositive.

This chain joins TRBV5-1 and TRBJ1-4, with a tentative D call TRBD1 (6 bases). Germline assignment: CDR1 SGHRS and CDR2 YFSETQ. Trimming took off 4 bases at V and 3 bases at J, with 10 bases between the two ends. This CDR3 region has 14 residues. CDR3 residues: CASSRDTPNEKLFF. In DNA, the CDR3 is TGCGCCAGCAGCCGGGACACACCTAATGAAAAACTGTTTTTT.

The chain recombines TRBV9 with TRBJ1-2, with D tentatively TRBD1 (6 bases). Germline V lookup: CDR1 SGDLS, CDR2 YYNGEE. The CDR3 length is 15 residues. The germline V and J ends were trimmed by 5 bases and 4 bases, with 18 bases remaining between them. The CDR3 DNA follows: TGTGCCAGCAGGAACACTTCAGGGGCGGTCTATGGCTACACCTTC. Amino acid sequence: CASRNTSGAVYGYTF.

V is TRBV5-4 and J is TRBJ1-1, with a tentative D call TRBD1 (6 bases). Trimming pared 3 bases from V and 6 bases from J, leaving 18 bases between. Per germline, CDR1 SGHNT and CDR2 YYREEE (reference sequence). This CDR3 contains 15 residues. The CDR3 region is CASSSPVGGGAEAFF. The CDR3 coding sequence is TGTGCCAGCAGCTCCCCCGTGGGAGGGGGAGCTGAAGCTTTCTTT.

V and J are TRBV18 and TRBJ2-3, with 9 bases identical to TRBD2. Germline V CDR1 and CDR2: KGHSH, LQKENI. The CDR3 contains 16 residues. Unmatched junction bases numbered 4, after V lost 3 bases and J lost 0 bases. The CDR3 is CASSPLREGSTDTQYF. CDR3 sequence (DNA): TGTGCCAGCTCACCGTTGCGGGAGGGGAGCACAGATACGCAGTATTTT.

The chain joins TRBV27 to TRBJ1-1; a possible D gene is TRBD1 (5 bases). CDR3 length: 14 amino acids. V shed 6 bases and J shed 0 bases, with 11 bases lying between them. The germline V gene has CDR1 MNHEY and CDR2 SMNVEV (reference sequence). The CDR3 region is CASSPDRLNTEAFF. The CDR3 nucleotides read TGTGCCAGCAGCCCAGACAGACTGAACACTGAAGCTTTCTTT.

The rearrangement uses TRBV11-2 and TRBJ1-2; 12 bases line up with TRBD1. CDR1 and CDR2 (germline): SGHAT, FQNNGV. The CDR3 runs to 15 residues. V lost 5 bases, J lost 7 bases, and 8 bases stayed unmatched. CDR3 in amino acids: CASSHTGTGGSGYTF. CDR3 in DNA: TGTGCCAGCAGCCACACCGGGACAGGGGGCAGTGGCTACACCTTC.

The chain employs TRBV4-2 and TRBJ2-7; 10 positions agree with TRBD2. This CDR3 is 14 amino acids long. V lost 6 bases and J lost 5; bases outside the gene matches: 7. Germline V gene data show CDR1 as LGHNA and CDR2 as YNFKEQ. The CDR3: CASSQPGLANEQYF. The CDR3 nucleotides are TGTGCCAGCAGTCAACCGGGACTAGCGAACGAGCAGTACTTC.

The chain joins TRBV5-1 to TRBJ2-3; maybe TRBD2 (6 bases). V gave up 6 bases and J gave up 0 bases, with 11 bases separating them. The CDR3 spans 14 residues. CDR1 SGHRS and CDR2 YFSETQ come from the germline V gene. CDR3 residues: CASTPSGSTDTQYF. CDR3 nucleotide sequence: TGCGCCAGCACCCCCAGCGGGAGCACAGATACGCAGTATTTT.

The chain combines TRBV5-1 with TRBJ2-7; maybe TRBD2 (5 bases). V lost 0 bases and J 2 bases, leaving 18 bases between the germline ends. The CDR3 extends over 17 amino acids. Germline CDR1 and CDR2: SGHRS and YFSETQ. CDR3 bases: TGCGCCAGCAGCTTGGCCGGTTCCACGGGGAGCCCCTACGAGCAGTACTTC. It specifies CASSLAGSTGSPYEQYF.

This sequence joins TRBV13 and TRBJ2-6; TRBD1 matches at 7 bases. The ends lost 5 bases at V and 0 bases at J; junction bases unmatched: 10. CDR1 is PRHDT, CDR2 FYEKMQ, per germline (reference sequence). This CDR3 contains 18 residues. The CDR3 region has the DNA TGTGCCAGCAGCACGTTGGGGACAGCGAGCTCTGGGGCCAACGTCCTGACTTTC. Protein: CASSTLGTASSGANVLTF.

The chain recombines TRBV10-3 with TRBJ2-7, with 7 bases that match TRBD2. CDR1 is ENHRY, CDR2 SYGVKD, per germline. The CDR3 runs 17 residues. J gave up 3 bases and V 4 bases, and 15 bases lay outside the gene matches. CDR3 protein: CAISAFLSAGEGYEQYF. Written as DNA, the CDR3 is TGTGCCATCAGTGCTTTTTTGAGTGCGGGAGAGGGCTACGAGCAGTACTTC.

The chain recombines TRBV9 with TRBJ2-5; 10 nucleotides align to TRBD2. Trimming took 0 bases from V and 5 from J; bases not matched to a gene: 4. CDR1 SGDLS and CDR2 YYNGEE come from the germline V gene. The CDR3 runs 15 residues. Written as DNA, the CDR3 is TGTGCCAGCAGCGTAGGAGCGGGAGGGGGGGAGACCCAGTACTTC. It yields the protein CASSVGAGGGETQYF.

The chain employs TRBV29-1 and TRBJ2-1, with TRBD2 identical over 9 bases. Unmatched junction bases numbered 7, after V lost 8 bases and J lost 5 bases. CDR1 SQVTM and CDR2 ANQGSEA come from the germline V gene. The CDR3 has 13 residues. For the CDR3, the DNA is TGCAGCACCCGGACTAGCGACCACAATGAGCAGTTCTTC. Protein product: CSTRTSDHNEQFF.

CDR3 in amino acids: CARGTSGWGLEWYF. CDR3 coding DNA: TGTGCCAGAGGGACTAGCGGGTGGGGGCTGGAGTGGTATTTT. V is TRBV6-1 and J is TRBJ2-3; 12 bases line up with TRBD2. The CDR3 consists of 14 residues. Germline CDR1 and CDR2: MNHNS and SASEGT. Trimming took 9 bases from V and 14 from J; bases not matched to a gene: 15.

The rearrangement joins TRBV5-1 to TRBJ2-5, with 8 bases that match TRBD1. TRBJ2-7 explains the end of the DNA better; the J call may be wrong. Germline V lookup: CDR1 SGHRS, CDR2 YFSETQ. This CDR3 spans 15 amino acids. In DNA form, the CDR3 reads TGCGCCAGCAGCTCGCTACAGGGGGTCGCGTACGAGCAGTACTTC. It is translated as CASSSLQGVAYEQYF.

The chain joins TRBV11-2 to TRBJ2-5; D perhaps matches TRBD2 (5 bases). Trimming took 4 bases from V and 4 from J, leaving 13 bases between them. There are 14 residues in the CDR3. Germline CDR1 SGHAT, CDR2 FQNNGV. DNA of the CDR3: TGTGCCAGCAGCTCCTTTACTAGTGGAGAGACCCAGTACTTC. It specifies CASSSFTSGETQYF.

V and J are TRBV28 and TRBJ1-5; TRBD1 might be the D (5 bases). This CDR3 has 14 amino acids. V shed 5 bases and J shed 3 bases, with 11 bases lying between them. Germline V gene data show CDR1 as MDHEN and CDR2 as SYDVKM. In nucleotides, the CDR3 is TGTGCCAGCAGTATCGACAGTCTCAATCAGCCCCAGCATTTT. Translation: CASSIDSLNQPQHF. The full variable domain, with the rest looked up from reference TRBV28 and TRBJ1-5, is DVKVTQSSRYLVKRTGEKVFLECVQDMDHENMFWYRQDPGLGLRLIYFSYDVKMKEKGDIPEGYSVSREKKERFSLILESASTNQTSMYLCASSIDSLNQPQHFGDGTRLSIL.

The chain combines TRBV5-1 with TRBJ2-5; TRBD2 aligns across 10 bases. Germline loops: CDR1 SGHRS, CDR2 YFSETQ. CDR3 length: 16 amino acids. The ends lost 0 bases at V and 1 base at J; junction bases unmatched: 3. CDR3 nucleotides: TGCGCCAGCAGCTTGGGGCTAGCGGGAGCCCAAGAGACCCAGTACTTC. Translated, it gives CASSLGLAGAQETQYF.

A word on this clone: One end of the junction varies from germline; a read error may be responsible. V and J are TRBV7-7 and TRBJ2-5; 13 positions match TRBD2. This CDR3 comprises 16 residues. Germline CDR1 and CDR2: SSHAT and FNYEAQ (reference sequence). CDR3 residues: CASSLGTSGDQETQYF. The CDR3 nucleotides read TGTGCTAGCAGCCTCGGGACTAGCGGGGACCAAGAGACCCAGTACTTC.

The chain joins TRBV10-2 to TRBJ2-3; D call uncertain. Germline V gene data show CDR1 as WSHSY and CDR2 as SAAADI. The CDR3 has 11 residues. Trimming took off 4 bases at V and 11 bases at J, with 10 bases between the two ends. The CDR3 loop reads CASSVSHGQYF. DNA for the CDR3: TGCGCCAGCAGTGTTAGTCACGGGCAGTATTTT.

The CDR3: CASSLDSRVWGYQETQYF. The CDR3 DNA is TGTGCCAGCAGCTTAGATTCCAGGGTTTGGGGCTACCAAGAGACCCAGTACTTC. The chain employs TRBV7-9 and TRBJ2-5; TRBD1 is a possible D gene (5 bases). This CDR3 is built from 18 residues. The V gene's germline CDR1 is SEHNR and CDR2 FQNEAQ (reference sequence). V shed 1 base and J shed 0 bases, with 18 bases lying between them.